The 17 T cell receptor beta chains listed next were all sequenced from one sample in a study of shared clonotypes between healthy human individuals. Here immunoSEQ multiplex PCR was the method, and the copy in TCRdb shows in-frame clones only, minus some. The sample contains approximately 700,000 clones, about three quarters of which appear only once. Sequenced material: memory CD4+ T cells sorted from blood. As for subset: CD45RA-negative fraction. Receptor source: a woman under 40 in good health.

V gene TRBV7-9 combines with J gene TRBJ2-3; D may correspond to TRBD1 or TRBD2 (6 bases each). V lost 8 bases, J lost 3 bases, and 15 bases lay in between. This CDR3 spans 14 amino acids. The germline V gene has CDR1 SEHNR and CDR2 FQNEAQ (reference sequence). CDR3 in amino acids: CASAGGTGTDTQYF. CDR3 sequence (DNA): TGTGCCAGCGCCGGGGGAACAGGGACAGATACGCAGTATTTT. Variable domain in full (rest from reference TRBV7-9 and TRBJ2-3): DTGVSQNPRHKITKRGQNVTFRCDPISEHNRLYWYRQTLGQGPEFLTYFQNEAQLEKSRLLSDRFSAERPKGSFSTLEIQRTEQGDSAMYLCASAGGTGTDTQYFGPGTRLTVL.

The V gene is TRBV5-1, the J gene TRBJ2-3; D gene uncertain. The CDR3 totals 14 residues. Germline-derived CDR1 and CDR2 are SGHRS and YFSETQ. V lost 0 bases and J 2 bases, leaving 7 bases between the germline ends. The CDR3: CASSLELDTDTQYF. The CDR3 DNA is TGCGCCAGCAGCTTGGAACTGGACACAGATACGCAGTATTTT.

The rearrangement links TRBV10-1 to TRBJ1-1; 8 bases line up with TRBD1. The junction had 3 bases not matched to a gene; V was cut back by 6 bases and J by 0 bases. CDR1 is WNHNN, CDR2 SYGVQD, per germline (reference sequence). The CDR3 sequence is 14 residues long. The CDR3 region is CASRGQGLNTEAFF. The CDR3 nucleotides are TGCGCCAGCAGAGGACAGGGCCTGAACACTGAAGCTTTCTTT.

This chain uses TRBV28 with TRBJ2-3; 7 nucleotides match TRBD1. Germline trimming cut 6 bases from V and 3 bases from J; bases unmatched to any gene: 12. Germline values: CDR1 MDHEN, CDR2 SYDVKM. This CDR3 region has 16 residues. The CDR3 DNA reads as TGTGCCAGCAGCCAAGGGGGCACGTGGAGGACAGATACGCAGTATTTT. Translated, it gives CASSQGGTWRTDTQYF. The full variable domain, completed using reference TRBV28 and TRBJ2-3, is DVKVTQSSRYLVKRTGEKVFLECVQDMDHENMFWYRQDPGLGLRLIYFSYDVKMKEKGDIPEGYSVSREKKERFSLILESASTNQTSMYLCASSQGGTWRTDTQYFGPGTRLTVL.

V and J are TRBV5-8 and TRBJ2-2; D call uncertain. This CDR3 is 15 amino acids long. V was clipped by 1 base and J by 1 base, with 8 bases between them. Germline V gene data show CDR1 as SGHTS and CDR2 as YDEGEE. Here the CDR3 DNA reads TGTGCCAGCAGCTTGCCGGGTTTGAACACCGGGGAGCTGTTTTTT. This translates into CASSLPGLNTGELFF.

This clone was seen a single time. The chain employs TRBV5-1 and TRBJ2-2, with D perhaps matching TRBD2 (5 bases). The CDR3 is made up of 17 amino acids. V was clipped by 7 bases and J by 0 bases, with 19 bases between them. Germline loops: CDR1 SGHRS, CDR2 YFSETQ. CDR3 sequence (DNA): TGCGCCAGCGAACGACTTCGGCCTAGCCCGAACACCGGGGAGCTGTTTTTT. Translation gives CASERLRPSPNTGELFF.

In this sample, this clone turned up once. The chain carries TRBV2 and TRBJ2-5; 8 bases are a match to TRBD2. The V gene end was trimmed by 5 bases and the J gene end by 1 base; junction bases not matched to a gene: 9. CDR3 size: 16 residues. Per the germline V gene, CDR1 is SNHLY and CDR2 is FYNNEI. The DNA of the CDR3 is TGTGCCAGCAGTACTCCGGGACTAGGGGCCCAAGAGACCCAGTACTTC. The encoded protein is CASSTPGLGAQETQYF.

The chain employs TRBV28 and TRBJ2-7; D uncertain. The CDR3 sequence is 11 residues long. Germline V lookup: CDR1 MDHEN, CDR2 SYDVKM. V was cut by 6 bases and J by 6 bases, with 9 bases left in between. The DNA for the CDR3 is TGTGCCAGCAGGATTGAGAGCGAGCAGTACTTC. Translated: CASRIESEQYF.

This chain joins TRBV7-9 and TRBJ2-1; tentatively, D is TRBD2 (6 bases). Germline-derived CDR1 and CDR2 are SEHNR and FQNEAQ (reference sequence). This CDR3 has 16 amino acids. Trimming left V 3 bases short and J 0 bases short, with 12 bases between. The CDR3 sequence is CASSFRFGSSYNEQFF. The CDR3 DNA reads TGTGCCAGCAGCTTTCGGTTCGGGAGCTCCTACAATGAGCAGTTCTTC.

The rearrangement links TRBV4-2 to TRBJ2-3, with D maybe TRBD1 (6 bases). Per the germline V gene, CDR1 is LGHNA and CDR2 is YNFKEQ. Trimming removed 3 bases from V and 6 bases from J, with 13 bases in between. This CDR3 is built from 14 residues. The CDR3 sequence is CASSHGQLFDTQYF. The DNA for the CDR3 is TGTGCCAGCAGCCACGGACAGCTGTTTGATACGCAGTATTTT.

The chain links TRBV29-1 to TRBJ1-1, with D possibly matching TRBD1 (6 bases). The germline gives CDR1 SQVTM, CDR2 ANQGSEA. The CDR3 runs to 14 residues. V shed 5 bases and J shed 4 bases, with 17 bases lying between them. CDR3 nucleotides: TGCAGCGTTTTTGTTCGGGGGGCGGCCACTGAAGCTTTCTTT. This encodes CSVFVRGAATEAFF.

This rearrangement joins TRBV9 to TRBJ2-3; a possible D gene is TRBD2 (6 bases). Germline-derived CDR1 and CDR2 are SGDLS and YYNGEE. The CDR3 is 14 amino acids. Trimming removed 3 bases from V and 4 bases from J, with 12 bases in between. The CDR3 loop is CASSGNSGADTQYF. The CDR3, as DNA: TGTGCCAGCAGCGGGAATAGCGGCGCAGATACGCAGTATTTT.

The V and J genes are TRBV19 and TRBJ2-2, with D perhaps matching TRBD1 (5 bases). The germline CDR1 and CDR2 sequences are LNHDA and SQIVND (reference sequence). V was shortened by 4 bases and J by 6 bases, with 15 bases between the two germline ends. This CDR3 comprises 15 residues. The CDR3 nucleotides are TGTGCCAGTAGTACCCCGGCAGGGTACCCCGGGGAGCTGTTTTTT. Translating gives CASSTPAGYPGELFF.

In this sample, this clone turned up a few times. The rearrangement joins TRBV10-3 to TRBJ2-1; a possible D gene is TRBD2 (5 bases). Between the trimmed V and J ends, which lost 8 bases and 2 bases, there was a span of 16 bases. Germline-derived CDR1 and CDR2 are ENHRY and SYGVKD. This CDR3 region has 15 residues. CDR3 protein: CAIQAGPEPYNEQFF. The CDR3 nucleotides read TGTGCCATCCAGGCGGGCCCCGAGCCCTACAATGAGCAGTTCTTC.

Many counts were recorded for this clone. This same CDR3 is encoded by further DNA sequences in the sample. V is TRBV19 and J is TRBJ1-2, with TRBD1 matching over 10 bases. Germline trimming cut 11 bases from V and 3 bases from J; bases unmatched to any gene: 9. This CDR3 is built from 14 residues. From germline, CDR1 is LNHDA and CDR2 SQIVND (reference sequence). The CDR3 DNA reads as TGTGCCTCTCGCTCAGGGACAGGGGACTATGGCTACACCTTC. It translates to CASRSGTGDYGYTF.

CDR3 in amino acids: CASSAHGQPYEQYF. The CDR3 nucleotides are TGTGCCAGCAGCGCACACGGCCAACCCTACGAGCAGTACTTC. The chain employs TRBV7-8 and TRBJ2-7; D is unresolved. Trimming stripped 5 bases from V and 2 bases from J, with 13 bases between. In germline, CDR1 is SGHVS, CDR2 FQNEAQ. The CDR3 is made up of 14 amino acids.

The chain couples TRBV7-6 to TRBJ2-5; D remains unclear. V dropped 5 bases and J dropped 5 bases, with 18 bases sitting between them. Germline assignment: CDR1 SGHVS and CDR2 FNYEAQ. The length of the CDR3 is 15 residues. The CDR3 reads CASSQNRGRVETQYF. The CDR3 DNA reads as TGTGCCAGCAGCCAAAATCGCGGACGGGTGGAGACCCAGTACTTC.